This T cell receptor (beta chain) originates from a study of radiotherapy plus CTLA-4 blockade in lung cancer. Study-wide points: Radiotherapy was combined with ipilimumab, and tumor-derived TCR clones then expanded in blood.

From germline, CDR1 is MNHNY and CDR2 SVGAGI (reference sequence). V shed 0 bases and J shed 7 bases, with 10 bases lying between them. The CDR3 spans 13 residues. Sequencing used immunoSEQ multiplex PCR; TCRdb keeps in-frame clones, though not all of them. The sample has 90,000 or so clones; under 90% are singletons. Notes on this clone: Its specificity is not known.

Each patient with chemo-refractory metastatic non-small-cell lung cancer was treated with focal radiation plus CTLA-4 blockade using ipilimumab. The sequencing here drew on peripheral blood, taken from a patient treated with radiotherapy plus ipilimumab. This chain links TRBV6-6 with TRBJ2-7; D may be TRBD2 (5 bases). The receptor was derived from a human donor with non-small cell lung cancer who had stable disease on radiotherapy plus ipilimumab. Written as DNA, the CDR3 is TGTGCCAGCAGTTACTCGCCCGGCGGGGAGCAGTACTTC. This encodes CASSYSPGGEQYF.